The 10 T cell receptor beta chains reported below all come from one sample, sequenced in a study of blood T cell repertoires in COVID-19. This table comes from immunoSEQ multiplex PCR, and its TCRdb copy is limited to in-frame clones, with some not included. The sample includes roughly 210,000 clones, about nine tenths of them seen just once. Sequenced: peripheral blood. Receptor source: a man aged 70 or older with acute or convalescent COVID-19.

This clone was seen only once. The rearrangement links TRBV5-1 to TRBJ2-1; 9 bases align to TRBD1. Germline V CDR1 and CDR2: SGHRS, YFSETQ. This CDR3 comprises 14 residues. V shed 4 bases, J shed 7 bases, and the junction held 6 bases outside the gene matches. CDR3 loop: CASSQGTGLNEQFF. The CDR3 DNA reads as TGCGCCAGCAGCCAAGGGACAGGGCTAAATGAGCAGTTCTTC.

The rearrangement joins TRBV28 to TRBJ2-7; D might be TRBD1 (6 bases). Trimming removed 5 bases from V and 6 bases from J, with 20 bases in between. CDR1 and CDR2 from the germline V gene are MDHEN and SYDVKM. The CDR3 length is 15 residues. The CDR3 coding sequence is TGTGCCAGCAGTGTCGGGACACTCGAAGGGGGCGAGCAGTACTTC. Encoded protein: CASSVGTLEGGEQYF.

Only one count was recorded for this clone. This chain connects TRBV20-1 to TRBJ2-7, with TRBD1 as a possible D gene (6 bases). Germline assignment: CDR1 DFQATT and CDR2 SNEGSKA (reference sequence). The CDR3 runs to 14 residues. V lost 3 bases to trimming and J lost 2 bases, with 14 bases between them. This CDR3 reads CSASPGTSTYEQYF. For the CDR3, the DNA is TGCAGTGCTAGTCCCGGGACATCGACCTACGAGCAGTACTTC.

The chain joins TRBV24-1 to TRBJ2-3, with D perhaps matching TRBD1 (6 bases). The CDR3 is made up of 16 amino acids. Per the germline V gene, CDR1 is KGHDR and CDR2 is SFDVKD. V lost 1 base and J 6 bases, leaving 16 bases between the germline ends. The CDR3 DNA reads TGTGCCACCAGTGATTTCGGGGCAGGGGTTACGGATACGCAGTATTTT. Amino acids: CATSDFGAGVTDTQYF.

The chain combines TRBV5-1 with TRBJ2-3; possibly TRBD1 for D (6 bases). This CDR3 has 15 amino acids. Germline CDR1 SGHRS, CDR2 YFSETQ. V dropped 0 bases and J dropped 2 bases, with 10 bases sitting between them. CDR3 region: CASSLDTGLTDTQYF. The CDR3 region has the DNA TGCGCCAGCAGCTTGGATACAGGGCTCACAGATACGCAGTATTTT. Looking up the rest from reference TRBV5-1 and TRBJ2-3 gives the full variable domain: KAGVTQTPRYLIKTRGQQVTLSCSPISGHRSVSWYQQTPGQGLQFLFEYFSETQRNKGNFPGRFSGRQFSNSRSEMNVSTLELGDSALYLCASSLDTGLTDTQYFGPGTRLTVL.

V and J are TRBV5-4 and TRBJ2-2, with D unclear. The CDR3 runs 14 residues. The germline V and J ends were trimmed by 3 bases and 4 bases, with 10 bases remaining between them. Per germline, CDR1 SGHNT and CDR2 YYREEE (reference sequence). Here the CDR3 reads CASSYYSVTGELFF. The CDR3 DNA sequence: TGTGCCAGCAGCTACTATTCTGTCACCGGGGAGCTGTTTTTT. Based on the CDR3 plus reference TRBV5-4 and TRBJ2-2, the full variable domain is ETGVTQSPTHLIKTRGQQVTLRCSSQSGHNTVSWYQQALGQGPQFIFQYYREEENGRGNFPPRFSGLQFPNYSSELNVNALELDDSALYLCASSYYSVTGELFFGEGSRLTVL.

The CDR3, as DNA: TGTGCCAGCAGCCTAAGTTTTACGGACGGGCCGGGGTCGGCTAATGAAAAACTGTTTTTT. As protein: CASSLSFTDGPGSANEKLFF. This rearrangement joins TRBV4-2 to TRBJ1-4; the D is unclear. The CDR3 has 20 amino acids. Germline loops: CDR1 LGHNA, CDR2 YNFKEQ. V was pared by 4 bases and J by 3 bases, with 27 bases between.

This rearrangement joins TRBV28 to TRBJ2-1, with D maybe TRBD2 (6 bases). With 3 bases removed from V and 3 bases from J, the gap between germline ends came to 12 bases. The length of the CDR3 is 15 residues. Germline CDR1 is MDHEN and CDR2 is SYDVKM. The CDR3 spells CASSFMEGLYNEQFF. In DNA form, the CDR3 reads TGTGCCAGCAGTTTTATGGAGGGCCTCTACAATGAGCAGTTCTTC.

The chain recombines TRBV7-6 with TRBJ1-3; 8 bases match TRBD1. With V trimmed by 2 bases and J by 4 bases, 4 bases remained unmatched. The germline gives CDR1 SGHVS, CDR2 FNYEAQ. This CDR3 has 15 residues. DNA of the CDR3: TGTGCCAGCAGCTTAACAGGGGGAGTGGGAAACACCATATATTTT. This encodes CASSLTGGVGNTIYF.

This clone has only a few counts. This chain uses TRBV5-4 with TRBJ2-5; 10 bases map to TRBD1. Looked up from germline, CDR1 is SGHNT and CDR2 is YYREEE (reference sequence). V was pared by 0 bases and J by 5 bases, with 4 bases of the junction left unmatched. The CDR3 is 15 amino acids. The CDR3 reads CASSLGDRGIETQYF. In DNA form, the CDR3 reads TGTGCCAGCAGCTTGGGGGACAGGGGAATTGAGACCCAGTACTTC.